This T cell receptor (beta chain) was sequenced during a study of blood T cell repertoires in COVID-19. Study in general: PBMCs, B-cell-depleted T cells, or T cells provided the cDNA or gDNA that made up the material.

Living in roughly 23 US areas, the participants were between roughly 18 and 95 years of age. Libraries were prepared by immunoSEQ multiplex PCR; TCRdb keeps only in-frame clonotypes and omits some of them. This sample carries 200,000 or so clones, less than 85% of them seen once, and the ten largest clones take 1.8%. The sequence came from a man aged 55 to 70 who had recovered from COVID-19. Sequencing was carried out using PBMCs or T cells enriched from blood (not recorded which).

The DNA of the CDR3 is TGTGCCATCAGGGGGACAGGGGATACCTACGAGCAGTACTTC. Translated: CAIRGTGDTYEQYF. The genes are TRBV10-3 and TRBJ2-7; TRBD1 matches at 10 bases. J gave up 2 bases and V 6 bases, and 4 bases lay outside the gene matches. Germline lookup yields CDR1 ENHRY and CDR2 SYGVKD. The CDR3 runs to 14 residues.